The rows below give T cell receptor beta chains drawn from one sample of a study of tumor-infiltrating lymphocytes in localized non-small cell lung cancer. The repertoire was sequenced with immunoSEQ multiplex PCR; TCRdb's copy has only in-frame clones and lacks some. The repertoire holds 11,000 to 15,000 clones, with about two thirds as singletons. The sequenced sample was uninvolved lung tissue not adjacent to the tumor. All receptors derive from a human donor with non-small cell lung cancer. The CDR3 runs from the conserved cysteine through the conserved F or W. Each record gives: J gene, D gene, clone size, V gene, CDR3 protein, CDR3 DNA. The D gene is left open where the match is weak. Clone size appears in some rows only: once, few, many, or a class for an expanded clone.

TRBJ1-6 NA NA TRBV30 CALEGGAFSYNSPLHF TGTGCCCTAGAGGGAGGCGCCTTCTCCTATAATTCACCCCTCCACTTT
TRBJ1-6 NA NA TRBV5-1 CASSLSRIDSPLHF TGCGCCAGCAGCTTGTCTAGGATTGATTCACCCCTCCACTTT
TRBJ2-3 TRBD2 NA TRBV28 CASSLLAGGPDTQYF TGTGCCAGCAGCCTACTAGCGGGAGGACCAGATACGCAGTATTTT
TRBJ2-7 NA NA TRBV6-5 CASRGTERYEQYF TGTGCCAGCCGGGGGACAGAACGGTACGAGCAGTACTTC
TRBJ1-2 NA NA TRBV30 CAWSPTGQKANYGYTF TGTGCCTGGAGTCCAACGGGACAAAAAGCTAACTATGGCTACACCTTC
TRBJ2-7 NA NA TRBV4-2 CASSQGWSSYEQYF TGTGCCAGCAGCCAAGGATGGAGCTCCTACGAGCAGTACTTC
TRBJ2-5 NA few TRBV21-1 CASRDIVETQYF TGTGCCAGCAGAGACATCGTGGAGACCCAGTACTTC
TRBJ2-5 TRBD2 few TRBV7-7 CASSLGTSGRRETQYF TGTGCCAGCAGCCTAGGGACTAGCGGGAGGAGAGAGACCCAGTACTTC
TRBJ2-7 NA NA TRBV5-1 CASSSTSSFYEQYF TGCGCCAGCAGCTCAACAAGTTCCTTCTACGAGCAGTACTTC
TRBJ1-2 NA NA TRBV28 CASSPIQGYGYTF TGTGCCAGCAGCCCAATCCAGGGTTATGGCTACACCTTC
TRBJ1-6 NA once TRBV12-5 CASAPGSSYNSPLHF TGTGCTAGTGCCCCTGGCAGCTCCTATAATTCACCCCTCCACTTT
TRBJ2-1 TRBD2 once TRBV11-3 CASSLGASGRMDEQFF TGTGCCAGCAGCTTAGGGGCTAGCGGGAGGATGGATGAGCAGTTCTTC
TRBJ1-1 NA few TRBV5-5 CASSPDTLNTEAFF TGTGCCAGCAGCCCGGACACCCTGAACACTGAAGCTTTCTTT
TRBJ1-3 TRBD1 NA TRBV19 CASMQTGTGSGNTIYF TGTGCCAGTATGCAAACCGGGACAGGGTCTGGAAACACCATATATTTT
TRBJ1-1 NA NA TRBV30 CAWSVEGTEAFF TGTGCCTGGAGTGTCGAGGGGACTGAAGCTTTCTTT
TRBJ1-1 TRBD1 NA TRBV10-3 CAMRGPDTEAFF TGTGCCATGAGGGGGCCCGACACTGAAGCTTTCTTT
TRBJ1-1 NA NA TRBV29-1 CSVRAPGASRTEAFF TGCAGCGTTCGGGCCCCAGGAGCAAGTAGGACTGAAGCTTTCTTT
TRBJ2-2 TRBD2 NA TRBV30 CARTRGSGSNGELFF TGTGCCCGAACCCGGGGTAGCGGGAGTAACGGGGAGCTGTTTTTT
TRBJ2-1 NA NA TRBV30 CAWSVKLTSANEQFF TGTGCCTGGAGTGTAAAGCTGACTTCGGCAAATGAGCAGTTCTTC
TRBJ1-5 NA medium-sized TRBV18 CASSTDSGQPQHF TGTGCCAGCTCAACAGACAGCGGCCAGCCCCAGCATTTT
TRBJ2-7 NA NA TRBV14 CASSQDRTYEQYF TGTGCCAGCAGCCAAGATCGGACCTACGAGCAGTACTTC
TRBJ2-7 NA medium-sized TRBV10-3 CAISESMDGNEQYF TGTGCCATCAGTGAGTCGATGGACGGGAACGAGCAGTACTTC
TRBJ1-1 TRBD1 NA TRBV30 CAWNLGQVNTEAFF TGTGCCTGGAACCTCGGACAGGTGAACACTGAAGCTTTCTTT
TRBJ1-5 NA NA TRBV6-5 CASRPYGNQPQHF TGTGCCAGCAGACCGTATGGCAATCAGCCCCAGCATTTT
TRBJ2-7 TRBD1 NA TRBV15 CATSREPGQGYEQYF TGTGCCACCAGCAGAGAACCGGGACAGGGATACGAGCAGTACTTC
TRBJ1-5 NA NA TRBV30 CAWSAYSNQPQHF TGTGCCTGGAGTGCATATAGCAATCAGCCCCAGCATTTT
TRBJ1-6 NA NA TRBV7-9 CASSLGQHNSPLHF TGTGCCAGCAGCTTAGGGCAACATAATTCACCCCTCCACTTT
TRBJ1-6 NA NA TRBV9 CASSVDPGGSPLHF TGTGCCAGCAGCGTAGACCCAGGAGGTTCACCCCTCCACTTT
TRBJ2-5 NA NA TRBV9 CASSVSSTGETQYF TGTGCCAGCAGCGTGAGCAGCACAGGGGAGACCCAGTACTTC
TRBJ2-7 TRBD1 NA TRBV28 CASSRSGTGVNEQYF TGTGCCAGCAGCCGGTCCGGGACAGGGGTGAACGAGCAGTACTTC
TRBJ1-3 NA NA TRBV6-1 CASSESGRGNTIYF TGTGCCAGCAGTGAGTCAGGCCGTGGAAACACCATATATTTT
TRBJ1-5 TRBD1 NA TRBV6-1 CASREQAGQGAYSNQPQHF TGTGCCAGCAGGGAACAGGCGGGACAGGGTGCTTATAGCAATCAGCCCCAGCATTTT
TRBJ2-6 NA few TRBV7-3 CASSLNFVASGANVLTF TGTGCCAGCAGCTTAAATTTTGTGGCGTCTGGGGCCAACGTCCTGACTTTC
TRBJ1-5 TRBD1 NA TRBV19 CASSTQQGIHQPQHF TGTGCCAGTAGTACGCAACAGGGGATACATCAGCCCCAGCATTTT
TRBJ2-7 NA NA TRBV7-2 CASSLVGRTTHEQYF TGTGCCAGCAGCTTAGTGGGGAGGACTACGCACGAGCAGTACTTC
TRBJ1-2 NA once TRBV28 CASSLAVNYGYTF TGTGCCAGCAGTTTGGCAGTCAACTATGGCTACACCTTC
TRBJ2-7 TRBD1 NA TRBV7-2 CASSLRQGGSYEQYF TGTGCCAGCAGCTTAAGACAGGGGGGCTCCTACGAGCAGTACTTC
TRBJ1-2 TRBD1 few TRBV7-9 CASSIGTGGRLNYGYTF TGTGCCAGCAGCATCGGGACAGGGGGCCGCCTCAACTATGGCTACACCTTC
TRBJ1-5 NA NA TRBV6-6 CASRTTRSSNQPQHF TGTGCCAGCAGGACTACCCGAAGTAGCAATCAGCCCCAGCATTTT
TRBJ1-6 TRBD1 NA TRBV4-1 CASSRQTGDLLHF TGCGCCAGCAGCCGGCAAACAGGGGATCTCCTCCACTTT
TRBJ2-6 TRBD1 NA TRBV30 CAAGTGVGSGANVLTF TGTGCCGCCGGGACAGGGGTGGGGTCTGGGGCCAACGTCCTGACTTTC
TRBJ2-1 TRBD2 NA TRBV7-3 CASSPREGTYNEQFF TGTGCCAGCAGCCCCCGGGAGGGGACCTACAATGAGCAGTTCTTC
TRBJ1-2 NA NA TRBV30 CACIREGSYGYTF TGTGCCTGTATTAGGGAAGGAAGCTATGGCTACACCTTC
TRBJ2-4 NA NA TRBV28 CASSFQGRAKNIQYF TGTGCCAGCAGTTTCCAGGGCCGGGCCAAAAACATTCAGTACTTC
TRBJ1-1 TRBD1 NA TRBV9 CASSRQGANTEAFF TGTGCCAGCAGCCGACAGGGGGCGAACACTGAAGCTTTCTTT
TRBJ1-6 NA NA TRBV25-1 CASSDAGARINSPLHF TGTGCCAGCAGTGATGCAGGGGCAAGGATTAATTCACCCCTCCACTTT
TRBJ2-1 TRBD2 NA TRBV27 CASSLRLAGVSEQFF TGTGCCAGCAGTTTGCGGCTAGCGGGAGTGAGTGAGCAGTTCTTC
TRBJ2-5 TRBD1 NA TRBV19 CASSISRGQKTQYF TGTGCCAGTAGTATATCAAGGGGGCAAAAGACCCAGTACTTC
TRBJ1-5 TRBD1 NA TRBV6-5 CASSSGGKRAQHF TGTGCCAGCAGTTCAGGGGGCAAAAGGGCCCAGCATTTT
TRBJ1-6 NA NA TRBV5-6 CASSLDLAEHGTLHF TGTGCCAGCAGCTTGGATCTTGCCGAACATGGAACCCTCCACTTT
TRBJ1-1 TRBD1 NA TRBV5-6 CASSGRGRGTEAFF TGTGCCAGCAGCGGCAGGGGGCGGGGGACTGAAGCTTTCTTT
TRBJ1-5 TRBD1 NA TRBV10-3 CAISATGGDGNQPQHF TGTGCCATCAGCGCGACAGGGGGCGACGGCAATCAGCCCCAGCATTTT
TRBJ2-7 TRBD2 NA TRBV4-3 CASSQAASGSNEQYF TGCGCCAGCAGCCAAGCGGCTAGCGGGAGCAACGAGCAGTACTTC
TRBJ1-3 NA NA TRBV7-2 CASSLGWGGNTIYF TGTGCCAGCAGCTTAGGTTGGGGTGGAAACACCATATATTTT
TRBJ2-3 NA NA TRBV5-6 CASSLSRISTDTQYF TGTGCCAGCAGCTTGAGCCGAATAAGCACAGATACGCAGTATTTT
TRBJ1-5 NA NA TRBV30 CAWSSPPQEKPQHF TGTGCCTGGAGTTCCCCTCCCCAAGAGAAGCCCCAGCATTTT
TRBJ1-5 NA NA TRBV4-1 CASSPLTGTSNQPQHF TGCGCCAGCAGCCCTCTTACAGGAACTAGCAATCAGCCCCAGCATTTT
TRBJ2-7 NA NA TRBV6-1 CASSEFSQYF TGTGCCAGCAGTGAATTTTCACAGTACTTC